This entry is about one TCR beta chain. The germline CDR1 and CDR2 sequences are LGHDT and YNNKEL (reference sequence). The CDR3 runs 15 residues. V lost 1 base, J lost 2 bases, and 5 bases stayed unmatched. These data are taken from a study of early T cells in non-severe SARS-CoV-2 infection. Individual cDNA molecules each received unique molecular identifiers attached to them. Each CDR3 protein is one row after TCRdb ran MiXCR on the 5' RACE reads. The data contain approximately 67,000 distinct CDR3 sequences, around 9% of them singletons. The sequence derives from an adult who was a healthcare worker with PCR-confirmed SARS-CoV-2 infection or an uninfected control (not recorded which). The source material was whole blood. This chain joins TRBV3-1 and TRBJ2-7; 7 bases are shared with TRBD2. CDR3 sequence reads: CASSQASGAAYEQYF. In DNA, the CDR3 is TGTGCCAGCAGCCAAGCGAGCGGGGCTGCCTACGAGCAGTACTTC.